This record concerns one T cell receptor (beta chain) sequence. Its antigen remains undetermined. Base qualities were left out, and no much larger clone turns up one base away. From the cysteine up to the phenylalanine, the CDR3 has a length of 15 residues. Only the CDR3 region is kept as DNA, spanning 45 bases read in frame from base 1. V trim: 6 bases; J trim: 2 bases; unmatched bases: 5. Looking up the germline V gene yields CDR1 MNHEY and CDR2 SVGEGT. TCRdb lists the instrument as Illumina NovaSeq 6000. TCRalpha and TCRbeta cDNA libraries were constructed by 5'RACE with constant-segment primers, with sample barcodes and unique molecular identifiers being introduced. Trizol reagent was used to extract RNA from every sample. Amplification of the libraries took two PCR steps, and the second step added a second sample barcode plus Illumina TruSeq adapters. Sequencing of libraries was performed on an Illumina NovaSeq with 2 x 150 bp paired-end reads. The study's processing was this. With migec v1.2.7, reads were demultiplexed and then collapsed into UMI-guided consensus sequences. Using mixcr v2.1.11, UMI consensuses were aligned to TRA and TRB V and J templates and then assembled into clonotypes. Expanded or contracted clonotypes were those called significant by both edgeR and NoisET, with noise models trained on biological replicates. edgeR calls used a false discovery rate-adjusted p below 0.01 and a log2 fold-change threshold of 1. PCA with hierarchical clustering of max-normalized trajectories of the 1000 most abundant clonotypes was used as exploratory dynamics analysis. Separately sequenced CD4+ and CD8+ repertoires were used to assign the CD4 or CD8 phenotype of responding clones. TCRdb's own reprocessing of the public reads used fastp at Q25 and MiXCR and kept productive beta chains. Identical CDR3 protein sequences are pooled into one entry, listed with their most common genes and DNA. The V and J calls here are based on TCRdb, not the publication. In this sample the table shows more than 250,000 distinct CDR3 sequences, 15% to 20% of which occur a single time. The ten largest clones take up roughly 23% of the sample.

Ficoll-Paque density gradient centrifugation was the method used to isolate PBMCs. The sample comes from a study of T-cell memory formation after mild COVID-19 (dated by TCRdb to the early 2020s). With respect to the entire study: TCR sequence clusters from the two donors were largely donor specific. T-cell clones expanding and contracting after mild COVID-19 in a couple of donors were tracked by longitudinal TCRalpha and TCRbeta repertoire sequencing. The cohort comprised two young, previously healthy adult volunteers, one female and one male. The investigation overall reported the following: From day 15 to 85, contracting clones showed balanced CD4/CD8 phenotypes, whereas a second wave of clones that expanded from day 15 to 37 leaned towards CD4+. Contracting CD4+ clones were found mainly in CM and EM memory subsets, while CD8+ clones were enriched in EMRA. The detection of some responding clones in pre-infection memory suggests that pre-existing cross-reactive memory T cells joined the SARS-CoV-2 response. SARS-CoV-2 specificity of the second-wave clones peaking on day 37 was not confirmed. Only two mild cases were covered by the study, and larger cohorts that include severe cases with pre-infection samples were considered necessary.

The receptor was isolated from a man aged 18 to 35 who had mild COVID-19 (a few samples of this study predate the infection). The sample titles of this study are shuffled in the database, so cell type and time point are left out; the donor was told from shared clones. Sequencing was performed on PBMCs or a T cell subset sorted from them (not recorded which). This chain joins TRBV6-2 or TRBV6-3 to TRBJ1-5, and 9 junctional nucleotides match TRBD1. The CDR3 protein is CASRSQGAGNQPQHF. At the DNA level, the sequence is TGTGCCAGCAGGTCACAGGGGGCAGGCAATCAGCCCCAGCATTTT.